The rows below give T cell receptor beta chains drawn from one sample of a study of shared clonotypes between healthy human individuals. Profiled with immunoSEQ multiplex PCR; TCRdb holds only in-frame clones, not every one. The data hold around 700,000 clones, with 74% observed a single time. Sequencing input: memory CD4+ T cells sorted from blood. All receptors derive from a woman aged 25-40 years in good health. The CDR3 runs from the conserved cysteine through the conserved F or W. The order of the fields is D gene, V gene, clone size, J gene, CDR3 DNA, CDR3 protein. A D gene is named only where the DNA matches it firmly. Some rows have no size entry. The others give once, few or many, or a class for an expanded clone.

D: .
V: TRBV6-5
size: .
J: TRBJ2-7
DNA: TGTGCCAGCGGGACCTTAGAGAGCTACGAGCAGTACTTC
CDR3: CASGTLESYEQYF

D: .
V: TRBV7-9
size: few
J: TRBJ2-2
DNA: TGTGCCAGCAGCTTCGCAGTCACCGGGGAGCTGTTTTTT
CDR3: CASSFAVTGELFF

D: .
V: TRBV28
size: .
J: TRBJ1-4
DNA: TGTGCCAGCGGCCGGGCTGCAACTAATGAAAAACTGTTTTTT
CDR3: CASGRAATNEKLFF

D: .
V: TRBV19
size: .
J: TRBJ2-3
DNA: TGTGCCAGTAGTATTCTCGGGGACCTAAGCACAGATACGCAGTATTTT
CDR3: CASSILGDLSTDTQYF

D: .
V: TRBV18
size: few
J: TRBJ2-3
DNA: TGTGCCAGCTCATTCGGACAAATTGGCACAGATACGCAGTATTTT
CDR3: CASSFGQIGTDTQYF

D: .
V: TRBV27
size: .
J: TRBJ2-7
DNA: TGTGCCAGCTCGTCCCCCTCGTGGCAGGGTAACTACGAGCAGTACTTC
CDR3: CASSSPSWQGNYEQYF

D: TRBD1
V: TRBV5-1
size: .
J: TRBJ1-4
DNA: TGCGCCAGCAGCTTGGGGACAGGGGCCGAAAAACTGTTTTTT
CDR3: CASSLGTGAEKLFF

D: .
V: TRBV4-1
size: .
J: TRBJ2-5
DNA: TGCGCCAGCAGCCTCGCCCGGGGAGAGACCCAGTACTTC
CDR3: CASSLARGETQYF

D: .
V: TRBV5-1
size: .
J: TRBJ1-4
DNA: TGCGCCAGCAGCTTGCAGGGGTCGACCTCTAATAATGAAAAACTGTTTTTT
CDR3: CASSLQGSTSNNEKLFF

D: TRBD2
V: TRBV4-1
size: many
J: TRBJ2-1
DNA: TGCGCCAGCAGCCAGTCGCGGAGCGGGATCAACAATGAGCAGTTCTTC
CDR3: CASSQSRSGINNEQFF

D: .
V: TRBV27
size: .
J: TRBJ1-1
DNA: TGTGCCAGCAGGCGGCTGAACACTGAAGCTTTCTTT
CDR3: CASRRLNTEAFF

D: .
V: TRBV6-1
size: .
J: TRBJ2-3
DNA: TGTGCCAGCAGTGATCGGGGGCCTAGCACAGATACGCAGTATTTT
CDR3: CASSDRGPSTDTQYF

D: .
V: TRBV5-4
size: many
J: TRBJ2-3
DNA: TGTGCCAGCAGCGATACTATGACAGATACGCAGTATTTT
CDR3: CASSDTMTDTQYF

D: TRBD1
V: TRBV19
size: .
J: TRBJ1-5
DNA: TGTGCCAGTAGTAACGACAGGGCTGGCAATCAGCCCCAGCATTTT
CDR3: CASSNDRAGNQPQHF

D: .
V: TRBV11-2
size: .
J: TRBJ2-7
DNA: TGTGCCAGCAGCTTAGATCTTGTCAGCTCCTACGAGCAGTACTTC
CDR3: CASSLDLVSSYEQYF

D: TRBD1
V: TRBV10-1
size: .
J: TRBJ2-1
DNA: TGCGCCAGCAGTGAGAGACAGGGGGCTAGGAATGAGCAGTTCTTC
CDR3: CASSERQGARNEQFF